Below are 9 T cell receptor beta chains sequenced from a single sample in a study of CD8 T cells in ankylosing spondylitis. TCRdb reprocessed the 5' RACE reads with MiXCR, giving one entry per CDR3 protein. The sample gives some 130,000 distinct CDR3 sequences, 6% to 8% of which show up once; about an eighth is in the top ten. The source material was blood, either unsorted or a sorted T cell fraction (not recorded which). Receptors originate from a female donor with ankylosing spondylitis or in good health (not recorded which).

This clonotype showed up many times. CDR3 coding DNA: TGTGCCAGCAGCCAAGGGACAGGGGGAGTCGATAAACTGTTTTTT. It specifies CASSQGTGGVDKLFF. V is TRBV3-1 and J is TRBJ1-4; TRBD1 matches at 10 bases. Trimming removed 1 base from V and 11 bases from J; junction bases left unmatched: 7. The CDR3 consists of 15 residues. Germline lookup yields CDR1 LGHDT and CDR2 YNNKEL (reference sequence). Together with reference TRBV3-1 and TRBJ1-4, the CDR3 gives the full variable domain: DTAVSQTPKYLVTQMGNDKSIKCEQNLGHDTMYWYKQDSKKFLKIMFSYNNKELIINETVPNRFSPKSPDKAHLNLHINSLELGDSAVYFCASSQGTGGVDKLFFGSGTQLSVL.

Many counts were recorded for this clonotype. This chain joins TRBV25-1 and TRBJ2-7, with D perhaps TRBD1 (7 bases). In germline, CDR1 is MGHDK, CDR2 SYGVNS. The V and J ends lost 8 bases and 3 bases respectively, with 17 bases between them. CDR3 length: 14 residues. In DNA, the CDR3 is TGTGCCAGCGGGCCTCGACAGGGAGGCTACGAGCAGTACTTC. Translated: CASGPRQGGYEQYF.

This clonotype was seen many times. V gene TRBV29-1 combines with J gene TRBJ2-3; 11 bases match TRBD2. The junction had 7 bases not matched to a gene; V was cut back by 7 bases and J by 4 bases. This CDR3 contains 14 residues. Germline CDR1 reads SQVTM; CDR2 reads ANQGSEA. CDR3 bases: TGCAGCGCCATAGCGGGGGGGTTATCAGATACGCAGTATTTT. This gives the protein CSAIAGGLSDTQYF.

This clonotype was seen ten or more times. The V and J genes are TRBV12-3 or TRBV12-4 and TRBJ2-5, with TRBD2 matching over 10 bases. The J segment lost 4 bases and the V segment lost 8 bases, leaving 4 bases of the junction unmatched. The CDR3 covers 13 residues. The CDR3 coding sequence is TGTGCCAGCGGGGCTAGCGGGAGAGAGACCCAGTACTTC. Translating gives CASGASGRETQYF.

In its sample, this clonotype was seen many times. In DNA form, the CDR3 reads TGTGCCAGCAGCCCGCTTCCGGGACAGGGGGCCCACAATGAGCAGTTCTTC. Translated, it gives CASSPLPGQGAHNEQFF. This chain uses TRBV3-1 with TRBJ2-1; 12 bases match TRBD1. Germline V gene data show CDR1 as LGHDT and CDR2 as YNNKEL (reference sequence). The V segment lost 4 bases and the J segment 5 bases; nucleotides outside the gene matches: 9. This CDR3 has 17 amino acids.

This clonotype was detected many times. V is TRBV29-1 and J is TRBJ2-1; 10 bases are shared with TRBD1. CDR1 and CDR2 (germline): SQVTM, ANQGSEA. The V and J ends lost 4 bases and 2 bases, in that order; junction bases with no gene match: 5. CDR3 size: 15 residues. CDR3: CSVVKGQGTYNEQFF. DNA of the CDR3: TGCAGCGTTGTGAAGGGACAGGGGACCTACAATGAGCAGTTCTTC.

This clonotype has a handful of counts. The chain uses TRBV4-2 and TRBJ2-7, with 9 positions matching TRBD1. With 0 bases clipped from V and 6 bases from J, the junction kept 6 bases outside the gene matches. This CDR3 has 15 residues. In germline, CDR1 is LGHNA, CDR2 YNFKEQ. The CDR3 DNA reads TGTGCCAGCAGCCAAGAGGGGACAGGGTCCAGCGAGCAGTACTTC. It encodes CASSQEGTGSSEQYF.

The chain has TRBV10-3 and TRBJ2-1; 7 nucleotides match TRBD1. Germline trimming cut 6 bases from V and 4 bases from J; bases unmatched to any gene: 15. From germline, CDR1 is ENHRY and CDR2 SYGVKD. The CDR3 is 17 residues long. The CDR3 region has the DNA TGTGCCATCAGCGACAGGGTCAGGGCCGGCTCTTACAATGAGCAGTTCTTC. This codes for CAISDRVRAGSYNEQFF.

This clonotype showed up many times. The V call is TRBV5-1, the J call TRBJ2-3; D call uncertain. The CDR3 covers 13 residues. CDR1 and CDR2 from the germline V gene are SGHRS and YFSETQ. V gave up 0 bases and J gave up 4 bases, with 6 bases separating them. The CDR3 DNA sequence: TGCGCCAGCAGCTTGGCAGCCGCAGATACGCAGTATTTT. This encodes CASSLAAADTQYF.